The subject of this entry is one T cell receptor beta chain. It lacks a known antigen. Per-nucleotide qualities are absent, and no much larger clonotype sits a single base away. These data are taken from a study of cytomegalovirus exposure and HLA in healthy donors (dated by TCRdb to the late 2010s). About the study as a whole: The 670 or so repertoires of the first cohort and the 95 to 150 validation repertoires were produced on the same platform, according to a later analysis. The study aimed to test whether signatures of past pathogen exposure could be identified by cataloging public T cell receptors. Along with the approximately 670-subject first cohort, a separate validation cohort of roughly 110 different subjects was used. To predict cytomegalovirus infection status, the study combined high-throughput TCR immunosequencing, statistical association of individual TCRs with disease status, and machine learning.

V is cut by 4 bases and J by 5 bases, and the space between the germline ends is 11 bases. The CDR3 goes from the cysteine to the phenylalanine over 13 residues. Only the CDR3 part of the read is kept: 39 bases, read in frame from the first base. Based on the germline V gene (reference sequence), the CDR1 and CDR2 sequences are LNHDA and SQIVND. The library was prepared using the immunoSEQ multiplex PCR assay. The original methods were these. To diagnose cytomegalovirus status from the catalog of TCR beta chain sequences, a statistical classification framework was built. The clones in this table, taken by TCRdb from immuneACCESS, are in-frame only. Not every clone is retained; where verified, under half of the shortfall comes from an unresolved V gene, and the cause of the rest is unknown. That table is the source of V, J and clone size, and D and trimming were worked out from the DNA. The sample table records fewer than 55,000 clones; about 90% of these occur just once. Clones ranked in the top ten supply 1.4% of the sample.

The donors were included in the validation cohort of approximately 130 subjects, a group kept apart from the roughly 670-subject first cohort. Overall results and qualifications from the work: Subsequent analysis determined that TCRs grouped into clusters in the first cohort also showed a tendency toward co-occurrence across the roughly 110 validation repertoires, and approximately 94% of cluster scores exceeded 0. The classifier was reported to diagnose cytomegalovirus status with high specificity and sensitivity in both the original and validation cohorts. The validation cohort had no HLA typing available for a later analysis, so co-occurrence within that cohort was assessed over all 120 or so repertoires. In vitro tests confirmed that a few of the cytomegalovirus-associated TCR beta chains recognize cytomegalovirus antigens. The study gave a list of about 150 TCR beta chains associated with cytomegalovirus. Across donors, most TCR sequences were observed very rarely, whereas some public TCRs were present in many individuals. According to the authors, the approach could potentially be generalized to other disease states and immunological phenotypes.

This TCR was recovered from a man between 18 and 35 years old in good health and CMV-seronegative. The chain couples TRBV19 to TRBJ1-1, and the D gene may be TRBD1, 6 bases matching. Sequenced input: PBMCs. The nucleotides read TGTGCCAGTAGTAAACAGGGATTAACTGAAGCTTTCTTT. This gives the protein CASSKQGLTEAFF.